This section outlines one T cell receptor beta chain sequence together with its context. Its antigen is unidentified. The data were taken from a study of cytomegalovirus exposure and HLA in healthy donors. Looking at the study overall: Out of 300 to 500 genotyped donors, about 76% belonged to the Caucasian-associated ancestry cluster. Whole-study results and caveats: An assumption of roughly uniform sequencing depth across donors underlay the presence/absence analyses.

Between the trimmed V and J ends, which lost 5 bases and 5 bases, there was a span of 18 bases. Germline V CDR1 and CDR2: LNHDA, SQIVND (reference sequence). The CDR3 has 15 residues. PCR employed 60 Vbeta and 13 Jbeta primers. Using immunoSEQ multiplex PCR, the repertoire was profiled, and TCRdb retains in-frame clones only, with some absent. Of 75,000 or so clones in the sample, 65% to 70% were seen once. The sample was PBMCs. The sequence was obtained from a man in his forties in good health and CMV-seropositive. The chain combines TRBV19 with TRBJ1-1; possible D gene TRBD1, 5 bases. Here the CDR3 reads CASSLSGTSRTEAFF. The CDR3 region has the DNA TGTGCCAGTAGTCTCTCAGGGACTTCGAGGACTGAAGCTTTCTTT.